The clone carrying this T cell receptor (beta chain) has only one observation. No antigen is known for it. Clones were read by immunoSEQ multiplex PCR, and TCRdb kept only the in-frame ones, dropping some. The sample records 95,000 to 150,000 clones, roughly 91% being singletons. From germline, CDR1 is SEHNR and CDR2 FQNEAQ (reference sequence). The CDR3 length is 18 residues. Trimming at V came to 5 bases and at J to 1 base, leaving 14 bases not matched to a gene. The entry originates in a study of T cell responses to AZD1222 COVID-19 vaccine. As for the study in general: It was second doses at about 4 or about 12 weeks that were pooled.

Findings of the study overall: The donor cohort was predominantly white British with a female majority, and clonal diversity may have been underestimated.

This clonotype originated in an adult in good health. V is TRBV7-9 and J is TRBJ2-7; 10 positions match TRBD1. The sequenced sample was peripheral blood, obtained on day 0 of AZD1222 vaccination. CDR3 amino acids: CASSPQFPGQGHSYEQYF. The CDR3 DNA reads TGTGCCAGCAGCCCACAATTTCCGGGACAGGGGCATTCCTACGAGCAGTACTTC.